The sequence of this T cell receptor (beta chain) was determined in a study of blood T cell repertoires in COVID-19. The wider study: The United States, Italy and Spain provided the acute and convalescent COVID-19 samples. PBMCs, B-cell-depleted T cells, or T cells provided the cDNA or gDNA that made up the material.

In the original workflow: Reference gene primer amplification in the assay estimated nucleated cell counts. Sequencing was performed with immunoSEQ multiplex PCR; in TCRdb, only in-frame clones are kept and a portion is missing. V and J calls and clone size are given by that table; D and trimming were obtained from the DNA. The sample records roughly 400,000 clones, 87% being singletons. The CDR3 spans 15 residues. J was trimmed by 3 bases and V by 9 bases; bases with no gene match: 8. Germline CDR1 SNHLY, CDR2 FYNNEI. Patients from Seattle were sampled longitudinally, starting during active infection.

The origin of this receptor is a woman aged 55-69 years with COVID-19, enrolled during active disease. The material sequenced was peripheral blood. V gene TRBV2 combines with J gene TRBJ2-2; 9 bases map to TRBD2. CDR3 region: CARARAGGYTGELFF. The CDR3 DNA reads as TGTGCCAGGGCCCGCGCGGGGGGGTACACCGGGGAGCTGTTTTTT.